This T cell receptor (beta chain) was recorded in a study of CD8+ T cells in alopecia areata. About the research overall: Disease severity was quantified as SALT score of affected scalp area.

Treatment: oral pan-JAK inhibitor, 5-10 mg twice daily. V gave up 0 bases and J gave up 0 bases, with 9 bases separating them. The CDR3 sequence is 14 residues long. Germline V gene data show CDR1 as SQVTM and CDR2 as ANQGSEA. A note on this clone: Antigen specificity is unknown.

Study-wide results and limits: Higher clonality than in normal scalp was seen in lesional scalp, especially alopecia totalis/universalis. Many expanded lesional clones persisted in scalp and blood during tofacitinib.

cDNA prepared by RNA extraction and subsequent reverse transcription served as the template for sequencing. Assay used: immunoSEQ multiplex PCR; TCRdb lists only in-frame clones, some missing. The sample records about 92,000 clones, 44% being singletons. The chain has TRBV29-1 and TRBJ2-7; D remains ambiguous. Material: CD8+ T cells sorted from blood, obtained at week 24, from a patient treated with tofacitinib. This TCR came from a human donor with alopecia areata. The CDR3: CSVEDRSSSYEQYF. The CDR3 bases are TGCAGCGTTGAAGATCGCTCTAGCTCCTACGAGCAGTACTTC.